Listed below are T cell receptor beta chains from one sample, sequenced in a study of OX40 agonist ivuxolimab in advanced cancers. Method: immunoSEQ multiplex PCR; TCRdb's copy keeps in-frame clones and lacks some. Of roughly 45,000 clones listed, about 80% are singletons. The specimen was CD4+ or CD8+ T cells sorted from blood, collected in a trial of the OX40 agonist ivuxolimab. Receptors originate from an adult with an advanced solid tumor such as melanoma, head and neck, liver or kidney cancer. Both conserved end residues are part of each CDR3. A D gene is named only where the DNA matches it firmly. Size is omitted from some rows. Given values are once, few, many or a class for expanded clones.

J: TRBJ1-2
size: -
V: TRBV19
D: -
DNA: TGTGCCAGTAACCCCTCGGCTGGGGCTTATGGCTACACCTTC
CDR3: CASNPSAGAYGYTF

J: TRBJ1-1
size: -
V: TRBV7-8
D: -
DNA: TGTGCCAGCAGCTTATACTCAGGGGTGGACACTGAAGCTTTCTTT
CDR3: CASSLYSGVDTEAFF

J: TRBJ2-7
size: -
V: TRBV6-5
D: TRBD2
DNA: TGTGCCATCTCCTGGGGAGGGGATTCCTACGAGCAGTACTTC
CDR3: CAISWGGDSYEQYF

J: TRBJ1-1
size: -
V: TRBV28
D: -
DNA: TGTGCCAGCAGTTCGGACATCTTGAACACTGAAGCTTTCTTT
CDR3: CASSSDILNTEAFF

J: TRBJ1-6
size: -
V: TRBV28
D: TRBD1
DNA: TGTGCCAGCAGTTTGGGACAGGGTTCCGCACCCCTCCACTTT
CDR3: CASSLGQGSAPLHF

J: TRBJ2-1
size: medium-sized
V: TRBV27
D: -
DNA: TGTGCCAGCAGTTTATACGGTTTGGTGAATGAGCAGTTCTTC
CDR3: CASSLYGLVNEQFF

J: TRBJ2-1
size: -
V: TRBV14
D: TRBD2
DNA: TGTGCCAGCAGCCAAGGGACTAGCGCCGGCGATGAGCAGTTCTTC
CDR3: CASSQGTSAGDEQFF

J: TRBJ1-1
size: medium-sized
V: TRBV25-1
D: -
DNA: TGTGCCAGCAGTGCGATAGGCATGAACACTGAAGCTTTCTTT
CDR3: CASSAIGMNTEAFF

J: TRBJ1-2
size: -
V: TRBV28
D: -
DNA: TGTGCCAGCACACTGGCTGGGGGGGGCTATGGCTACACCTTC
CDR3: CASTLAGGGYGYTF

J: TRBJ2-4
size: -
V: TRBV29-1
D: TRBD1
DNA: TGCAGCGTTGGGGCTAGGGACAGGGAAAACATTCAGTACTTC
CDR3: CSVGARDRENIQYF

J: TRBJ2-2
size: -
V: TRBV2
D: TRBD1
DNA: TGTGCCAGCAGTGCCCCCCACCTGACAGGGGCCTCCACCGGGGAGCTGTTTTTT
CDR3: CASSAPHLTGASTGELFF

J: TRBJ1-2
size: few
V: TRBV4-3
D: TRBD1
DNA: TGCGCCAGCAGCCAAGCGGCGGGGGACAGCTATGGCTACACCTTC
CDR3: CASSQAAGDSYGYTF

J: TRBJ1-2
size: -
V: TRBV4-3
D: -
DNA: TGCGCCAGCAGCCAAGACGAGCTGACAGTCCCACCCTATGGCTACACCTTC
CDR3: CASSQDELTVPPYGYTF

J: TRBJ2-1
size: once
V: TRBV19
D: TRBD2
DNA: TGTGCCAGTACCACTAGCGGAAGAACCTACAATGAGCAGTTCTTC
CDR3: CASTTSGRTYNEQFF

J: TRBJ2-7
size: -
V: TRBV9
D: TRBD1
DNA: TGTGCCAGCAGCGGAGACAGGGGGCACGAGCAGTACTTC
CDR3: CASSGDRGHEQYF

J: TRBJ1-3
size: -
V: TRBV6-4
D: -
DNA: TGTGCCAGCAGTTCCACCCCCGGCGGCGGAAACACCATATATTTT
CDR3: CASSSTPGGGNTIYF

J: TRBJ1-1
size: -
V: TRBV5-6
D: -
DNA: TGTGCCAGCAGTTTGGGTTACCTGGACACTGAAGCTTTCTTT
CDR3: CASSLGYLDTEAFF

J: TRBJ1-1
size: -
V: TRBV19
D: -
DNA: TGTGCCAGTAGTATCGAGAACACTGAAGCTTTCTTT
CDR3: CASSIENTEAFF

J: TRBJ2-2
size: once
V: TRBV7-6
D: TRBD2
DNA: TGTGCCAGCAGCCTTCTAGCGGGAGCTTTCACCGGGGAGCTGTTTTTT
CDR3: CASSLLAGAFTGELFF

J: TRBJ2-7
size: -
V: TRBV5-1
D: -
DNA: TGCGCCAGCAGCGGGGCCGGGGAGCAGTACTTC
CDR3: CASSGAGEQYF